The rows below give T cell receptor beta chains drawn from one sample of a study of T cells in narcolepsy. Repertoires were generated with immunoSEQ multiplex PCR, while TCRdb's copy carries only in-frame clones and drops some. The table lists roughly 30,000 clones, approximately 79% of them singletons. The sequenced sample was memory (CD45RA-) CD4+ T cells from blood. All receptors derive from a human donor in good health. Both conserved end residues are part of each CDR3. A D gene is named only where the DNA matches it firmly. Expanded clones get a size class; other rows say once, few or many, or leave the size out.

v_gene	abundance	j_gene	d_gene	CDR3aa	CDR3nt
TRBV2	.	TRBJ1-1	.	CASRVEGDTEAFF	TGTGCCAGCAGGGTTGAGGGGGACACTGAAGCTTTCTTT
TRBV28	.	TRBJ1-5	.	CASSLSRGLISQHF	TGTGCCAGCAGTTTATCTCGAGGGTTAATATCCCAGCATTTT
TRBV7-3	few	TRBJ2-2	.	CASRSGPEGGELFF	TGTGCCAGCAGATCGGGACCCGAGGGCGGGGAGCTGTTTTTT
TRBV6-5	.	TRBJ1-2	TRBD1	CASSYNEDRDGYTF	TGTGCCAGCAGTTACAACGAGGACAGGGACGGCTACACCTTC
TRBV4-3	.	TRBJ1-4	TRBD1	CASSQDVLAGGLEKLFF	TGCGCCAGCAGCCAAGATGTACTGGCAGGGGGGCTCGAAAAACTGTTTTTT
TRBV5-1	.	TRBJ2-3	TRBD1	CASSLGAGGKDTQYF	TGCGCCAGCAGCTTGGGGGCAGGGGGCAAGGATACGCAGTATTTT
TRBV19	.	TRBJ2-7	.	CASSMNLQGEQYF	TGTGCCAGTAGTATGAACTTACAAGGCGAGCAGTACTTC
TRBV28	.	TRBJ1-2	.	CASSLGFNYGYTF	TGTGCCAGCAGTTTGGGGTTTAACTATGGCTACACCTTC
TRBV6-5	.	TRBJ1-2	.	CASRFRGGYTF	TGTGCCAGCCGATTTAGGGGTGGCTACACCTTC
TRBV15	.	TRBJ1-4	.	CATSRGQEIEKLLF	TGTGCCACCAGCAGAGGGCAAGAGATTGAAAAACTGCTTTTT
TRBV7-6	.	TRBJ2-3	.	CASSSRGAQATQYF	TGTGCCAGCAGCTCCCGGGGGGCGCAGGCTACGCAGTATTTT
TRBV18	.	TRBJ1-1	TRBD1	CASSPPTGGNTEAFF	TGTGCCAGCTCACCACCGACAGGGGGTAACACTGAAGCTTTCTTT
TRBV5-1	once	TRBJ2-5	.	CASARTTRQETQYF	TGCGCCAGCGCCCGAACGACTAGACAAGAGACCCAGTACTTC
TRBV28	.	TRBJ2-7	.	CASSFKLYEQYF	TGTGCCAGCAGTTTCAAGTTGTACGAGCAGTACTTC
TRBV5-4	.	TRBJ1-1	.	CASSLPGNTEAFF	TGTGCCAGCAGCTTGCCGGGAAACACTGAAGCTTTCTTT
TRBV5-1	.	TRBJ1-4	.	CASRYGRGTNEKLFF	TGCGCCAGCAGATATGGGAGAGGCACTAATGAAAAACTGTTTTTT
TRBV7-2	.	TRBJ2-3	.	CASSLGLDTQYF	TGTGCCAGCAGCTTAGGGTTAGATACGCAGTATTTT
TRBV6-5	.	TRBJ1-5	.	CASRRYSNQPQHF	TGTGCCAGCAGGAGATATAGCAATCAGCCCCAGCATTTT
TRBV7-2	.	TRBJ2-7	.	CASSLGPSYEQYF	TGTGCCAGCAGCTTAGGACCTTCCTACGAGCAGTACTTC
TRBV7-9	few	TRBJ1-5	.	CASSQDDQPQHF	TGTGCCAGCAGCCAGGACGACCAGCCCCAGCATTTT
TRBV6-5	few	TRBJ2-7	.	CASKVESISYEQYF	TGTGCCAGCAAGGTCGAGAGTATTTCCTACGAGCAGTACTTC
TRBV5-1	once	TRBJ2-3	TRBD2	CASSSGLAGATDTQYF	TGCGCCAGCAGCTCGGGACTAGCGGGGGCCACAGATACGCAGTATTTT
TRBV4-1	.	TRBJ2-3	TRBD2	CASSQAGGGKTDTQYF	TGCGCCAGCAGCCAAGCGGGCGGGGGGAAGACAGATACGCAGTATTTT
TRBV10-3	.	TRBJ2-7	TRBD2	CAIRGTSGASYEQYF	TGTGCCATCAGGGGGACTAGCGGAGCATCCTACGAGCAGTACTTC
TRBV30	.	TRBJ1-2	TRBD1	CAWRDSTFYGYTF	TGTGCCTGGCGGGACAGTACCTTCTATGGCTACACCTTC
TRBV7-2	.	TRBJ2-7	.	CASSLPQGHEQYF	TGTGCCAGCAGCTTACCCCAAGGCCACGAGCAGTACTTC
TRBV4-3	few	TRBJ2-5	.	CASSQSSAETQYF	TGCGCCAGCAGCCAAAGTAGTGCGGAGACCCAGTACTTC
TRBV2	.	TRBJ2-1	.	CAGGKSSLYEQFF	TGTGCCGGGGGAAAGTCGTCCTTGTATGAGCAGTTCTTC
TRBV5-4	few	TRBJ1-2	.	CASTPHRDPVVGYTF	TGTGCCAGCACTCCCCACAGGGACCCAGTAGTTGGCTACACCTTC
TRBV9	once	TRBJ1-1	.	CASSSRDIGTEAFF	TGTGCCAGCAGCTCCCGGGACATCGGCACTGAAGCTTTCTTT
TRBV28	.	TRBJ2-3	TRBD1	CASSLTGECYF	TGTGCCAGCAGTTTGACAGGGGAGTGTTATTTT
TRBV28	.	TRBJ1-3	.	CASSYVGTIYF	TGTGCCAGCAGTTATGTGGGGACCATATATTTT
TRBV12-5	few	TRBJ1-1	.	CASANPYRNTEAFF	TGTGCTAGTGCCAACCCGTATCGTAACACTGAAGCTTTCTTT
TRBV5-1	.	TRBJ2-6	.	CASSLDRTASDPSSGANVLTF	TGCGCCAGCAGCTTGGATCGGACAGCGAGCGACCCATCCTCTGGGGCCAACGTCCTGACTTTC
TRBV6-6	.	TRBJ1-2	TRBD1	CASSAPTGDGYTF	TGTGCCAGCAGTGCTCCGACAGGGGATGGCTACACCTTC
TRBV28	.	TRBJ1-3	.	CASSRKLDRVTGNTIYF	TGTGCCAGCAGTCGGAAATTAGACAGAGTGACCGGAAACACCATATATTTT
TRBV5-1	.	TRBJ1-3	TRBD1	CASGLETGVVNTIYF	TGCGCCAGCGGCTTGGAGACAGGGGTAGTAAACACCATATATTTT
TRBV6-1	once	TRBJ2-1	.	CASSDVSGPYNEQFF	TGTGCCAGCAGTGACGTCAGCGGCCCCTACAATGAGCAGTTCTTC
TRBV7-9	once	TRBJ2-7	.	CASGAGKAYEQYF	TGTGCCAGCGGGGCAGGGAAAGCCTACGAGCAGTACTTC
TRBV9	.	TRBJ1-3	.	CASSVAPRAEGNTIYF	TGTGCCAGCAGCGTAGCCCCGCGGGCAGAAGGAAACACCATATATTTT
TRBV19	.	TRBJ1-1	TRBD1	CASSIGGQGAGTEAFF	TGTGCCAGTAGTATAGGAGGACAGGGGGCAGGGACTGAAGCTTTCTTT
TRBV7-2	.	TRBJ2-3	TRBD2	CASSSDGASGRGDTQYF	TGTGCCAGCAGTTCCGATGGAGCTAGCGGGAGGGGAGATACGCAGTATTTT
TRBV5-6	.	TRBJ2-2	.	CASSLGQNTGELFF	TGTGCCAGCAGCTTGGGACAGAACACCGGGGAGCTGTTTTTT
TRBV2	.	TRBJ1-2	.	CASSDWDGYTF	TGTGCCAGCAGTGACTGGGATGGCTACACCTTC
TRBV6-5	.	TRBJ2-7	TRBD1	CASIQGARYEQYF	TGTGCCAGCATCCAGGGGGCGCGGTACGAGCAGTACTTC
TRBV7-8	.	TRBJ2-5	TRBD2	CASSYIAGDATETQYF	TGTGCCAGCAGCTATATAGCGGGGGATGCTACCGAGACCCAGTACTTC
TRBV5-1	.	TRBJ2-1	.	CATRKGNSVTGEQFF	TGCGCCACCAGAAAAGGGAATTCGGTTACGGGTGAGCAGTTCTTC
TRBV5-8	.	TRBJ2-5	.	CASSSGEAQETQYF	TGTGCCAGCAGCTCCGGGGAGGCCCAAGAGACCCAGTACTTC
TRBV28	.	TRBJ1-3	.	CASSSDGTWGRNTIYF	TGTGCCAGCAGTAGCGACGGGACATGGGGACGAAACACCATATATTTT
TRBV18	.	TRBJ2-2	.	CASSLSTLIANTGELFF	TGTGCCAGCTCCTTGTCAACTCTGATCGCGAACACCGGGGAGCTGTTTTTT
TRBV2	once	TRBJ2-6	.	CASSPREAGANVLTF	TGTGCCAGCAGTCCGAGGGAGGCTGGGGCCAACGTCCTGACTTTC